Sequencing of this T cell receptor (beta chain) was carried out in a study of CD8 T cells in Susac syndrome. With 4 bases removed from V and 8 bases from J, the gap between germline ends came to 22 bases. The CDR3 runs to 16 residues. Germline loops: CDR1 SGHRS, CDR2 YFSETQ. Random hexamers primed reverse transcription of about 0.45 to 1 ug RNA. By means of immunoSEQ multiplex PCR, TCR beta CDR3 spanning 54 Vbeta and 13 Jbeta underwent amplification. MiXCR, applied by TCRdb to the immunoSEQ multiplex PCR reads, yields one record per CDR3 protein. Of 130,000 to 150,000 distinct CDR3 sequences listed, nearly 97% are singletons. TCR beta was sequenced from blood CD8+ and CD4+ T cells. TEMRA cells underwent FACS enrichment and CD8+ and CD4+ T cells underwent negative isolation.

The rearrangement joins TRBV5-1 to TRBJ2-1; D gene unclear. The source of this sequence is a human donor with Susac syndrome. Sequenced: CD4+ T cells from PBMCs. CDR3 nucleotides: TGCGCCAGCAGCCCGTCCCTCCGACTCCCTGGCGATGAGCAGTTCTTC. Translation: CASSPSLRLPGDEQFF.